Listed below are T cell receptor beta chains from one sample, sequenced in a study of beta chain features in type 1 diabetes. Sequencing used immunoSEQ multiplex PCR; TCRdb keeps in-frame clones, though not all of them. The data show around 340,000 clones, 6.5% to 10% seen once. Sequenced: central memory CD4+ T cells from blood. These TCRs come from a woman between 18 and 29 years old in good health. The conserved cysteine and the conserved F or W are not part of the CDR3 here. Each record gives: D gene, J gene, V gene, CDR3 protein. The D gene is left open where the match is weak.

D gene: .; J gene: TRBJ2-7; V gene: TRBV23-1; CDR3 protein: ASSQDRGGMESYEQY
D gene: .; J gene: TRBJ2-7; V gene: TRBV29-1; CDR3 protein: SVGAYSSYEQY
D gene: TRBD1; J gene: TRBJ2-3; V gene: TRBV28; CDR3 protein: ASRKDRGTDTQY
D gene: TRBD1; J gene: TRBJ2-7; V gene: TRBV20-1; CDR3 protein: SAGDRAEY
D gene: TRBD1; J gene: TRBJ2-4; V gene: TRBV18; CDR3 protein: ASSPRDRDAIQY
D gene: .; J gene: TRBJ1-2; V gene: TRBV7-9; CDR3 protein: ASSLNSGQGYT
D gene: TRBD2; J gene: TRBJ2-3; V gene: TRBV5-8; CDR3 protein: ASSLSGGTDTQY
D gene: TRBD2; J gene: TRBJ2-3; V gene: TRBV7-2; CDR3 protein: ASSLEAGGPDTQY
D gene: .; J gene: TRBJ1-5; V gene: TRBV28; CDR3 protein: ASTPGPHFPPQH
D gene: .; J gene: TRBJ2-1; V gene: TRBV2; CDR3 protein: ASSEGLAYNEQF
D gene: TRBD2; J gene: TRBJ2-3; V gene: TRBV4-1; CDR3 protein: ASSQGLSGRALDTQY
D gene: .; J gene: TRBJ2-5; V gene: TRBV7-7; CDR3 protein: ASRPPQETQY
D gene: .; J gene: TRBJ2-3; V gene: TRBV2; CDR3 protein: ASSGPYTQY
D gene: .; J gene: TRBJ2-4; V gene: TRBV4-3; CDR3 protein: ASSQALTVENIQY
D gene: .; J gene: TRBJ2-5; V gene: TRBV28; CDR3 protein: ASSRWGTPRTKETQY
D gene: TRBD2; J gene: TRBJ2-5; V gene: TRBV29-1; CDR3 protein: SVVSGRSQETQY
D gene: .; J gene: TRBJ2-7; V gene: TRBV10-3; CDR3 protein: AISDISGNSYEQY
D gene: TRBD2; J gene: TRBJ2-1; V gene: TRBV20-1; CDR3 protein: SARPLAEQF
D gene: .; J gene: TRBJ2-1; V gene: TRBV5-1; CDR3 protein: ASSLPLSSYNEQF
D gene: TRBD2; J gene: TRBJ2-7; V gene: TRBV25-1; CDR3 protein: ASRVAGVSYEQY
D gene: .; J gene: TRBJ1-5; V gene: TRBV7-6; CDR3 protein: ASSPDWNQPQH
D gene: TRBD2; J gene: TRBJ2-7; V gene: TRBV4-1; CDR3 protein: ASSQDSGGLVEQY
D gene: .; J gene: TRBJ2-2; V gene: TRBV5-1; CDR3 protein: ASSFTGTGELF
D gene: .; J gene: TRBJ2-1; V gene: TRBV4-3; CDR3 protein: ASSQARQLTLGRNEQF
D gene: TRBD1; J gene: TRBJ2-1; V gene: TRBV5-4; CDR3 protein: ASSLRAGQGTNEQF
D gene: .; J gene: TRBJ1-2; V gene: TRBV9; CDR3 protein: ASSGQTNYGYT
D gene: .; J gene: TRBJ1-3; V gene: TRBV5-6; CDR3 protein: ASSSQSSGNTIY
D gene: .; J gene: TRBJ2-2; V gene: TRBV2; CDR3 protein: ASSENPGELF
D gene: .; J gene: TRBJ2-7; V gene: TRBV6-5; CDR3 protein: ASTGYTGSYEQY
D gene: .; J gene: TRBJ2-3; V gene: TRBV15; CDR3 protein: ATSSRVSTDTQY
D gene: TRBD2; J gene: TRBJ2-1; V gene: TRBV19; CDR3 protein: ASSILAGGVNEQF
D gene: TRBD1; J gene: TRBJ1-3; V gene: TRBV5-6; CDR3 protein: ASTIGTVGNTIY
D gene: .; J gene: TRBJ1-2; V gene: TRBV14; CDR3 protein: ASSQGATQYGYT
D gene: .; J gene: TRBJ1-1; V gene: TRBV28; CDR3 protein: ASRPPGRNIEAF
D gene: .; J gene: TRBJ2-7; V gene: TRBV7-3; CDR3 protein: ASSLGPNSYEQY
D gene: .; J gene: TRBJ1-1; V gene: TRBV29-1; CDR3 protein: SVFRRREAF
D gene: .; J gene: TRBJ2-5; V gene: TRBV6-6; CDR3 protein: ASTNRVETQY
D gene: .; J gene: TRBJ2-5; V gene: TRBV5-4; CDR3 protein: ASSLGTQKETQY
D gene: .; J gene: TRBJ1-1; V gene: TRBV5-4; CDR3 protein: ASSSQSTEAF
D gene: .; J gene: TRBJ2-1; V gene: TRBV4-3; CDR3 protein: ASSQVGARGYQEQF
D gene: .; J gene: TRBJ2-3; V gene: TRBV9; CDR3 protein: ASSSSGRTDTQY
D gene: TRBD2; J gene: TRBJ2-1; V gene: TRBV5-1; CDR3 protein: ASSLEGTSGYNEQF